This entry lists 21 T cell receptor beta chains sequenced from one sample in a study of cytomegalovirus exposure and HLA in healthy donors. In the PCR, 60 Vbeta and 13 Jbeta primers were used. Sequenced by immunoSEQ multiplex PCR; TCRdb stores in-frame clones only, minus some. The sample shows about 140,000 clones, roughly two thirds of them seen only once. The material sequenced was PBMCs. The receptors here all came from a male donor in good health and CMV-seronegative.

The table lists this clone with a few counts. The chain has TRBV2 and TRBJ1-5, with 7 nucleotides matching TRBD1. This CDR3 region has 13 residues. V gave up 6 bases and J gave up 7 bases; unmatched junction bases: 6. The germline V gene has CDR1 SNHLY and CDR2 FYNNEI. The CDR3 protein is CASRSDRAQPQHF. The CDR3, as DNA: TGTGCCAGCAGATCCGACAGGGCGCAGCCCCAGCATTTT. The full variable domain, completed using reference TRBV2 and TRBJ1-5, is EPEVTQTPSHQVTQMGQEVILRCVPISNHLYFYWYRQILGQKVEFLVSFYNNEISEKSEIFDDQFSVERPDGSNFTLKIRSTKLEDSAMYFCASRSDRAQPQHFGDGTRLSIL.

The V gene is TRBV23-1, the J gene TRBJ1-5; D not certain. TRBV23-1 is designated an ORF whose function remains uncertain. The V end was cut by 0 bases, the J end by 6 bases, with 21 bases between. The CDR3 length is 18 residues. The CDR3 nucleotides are TGCGCCAGCAGTCAATCAATAATGGCCAGCGGGCATATTCAGCCCCAGCATTTT. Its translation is CASSQSIMASGHIQPQHF.

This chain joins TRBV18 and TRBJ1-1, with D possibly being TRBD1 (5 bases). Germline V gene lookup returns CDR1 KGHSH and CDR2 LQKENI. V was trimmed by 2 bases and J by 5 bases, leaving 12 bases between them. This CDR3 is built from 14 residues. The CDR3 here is CASSPSQGSTEAFF. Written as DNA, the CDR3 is TGTGCCAGCTCACCATCGCAGGGATCGACTGAAGCTTTCTTT.

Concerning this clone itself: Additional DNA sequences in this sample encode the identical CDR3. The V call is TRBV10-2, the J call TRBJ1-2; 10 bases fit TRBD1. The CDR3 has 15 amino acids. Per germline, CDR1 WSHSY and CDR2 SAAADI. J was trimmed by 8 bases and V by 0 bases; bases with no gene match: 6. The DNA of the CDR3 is TGCGCCAGCAGTGAGTCGATGGGACAGGGGTACGGCTACACCTTC. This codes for CASSESMGQGYGYTF.

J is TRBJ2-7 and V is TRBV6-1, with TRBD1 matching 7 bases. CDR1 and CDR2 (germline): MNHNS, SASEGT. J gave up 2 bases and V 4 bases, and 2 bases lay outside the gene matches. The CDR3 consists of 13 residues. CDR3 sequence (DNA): TGTGCCAGCAGTGTCGACAGGGCCTACGAGCAGTACTTC. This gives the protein CASSVDRAYEQYF.

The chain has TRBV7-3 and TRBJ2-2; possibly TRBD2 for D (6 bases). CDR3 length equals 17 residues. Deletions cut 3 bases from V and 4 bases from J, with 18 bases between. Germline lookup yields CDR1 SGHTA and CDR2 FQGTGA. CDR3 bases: TGTGCCAGCAGCTTCCCCTCGCTAGCGCCCTTCACCGGGGAGCTGTTTTTT. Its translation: CASSFPSLAPFTGELFF.

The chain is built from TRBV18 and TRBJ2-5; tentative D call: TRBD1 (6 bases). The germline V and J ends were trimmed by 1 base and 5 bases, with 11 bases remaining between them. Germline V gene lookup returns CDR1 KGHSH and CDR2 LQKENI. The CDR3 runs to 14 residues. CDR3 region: CASSPQTGGETQYF. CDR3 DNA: TGTGCCAGCTCACCACAGACAGGCGGGGAGACCCAGTACTTC.

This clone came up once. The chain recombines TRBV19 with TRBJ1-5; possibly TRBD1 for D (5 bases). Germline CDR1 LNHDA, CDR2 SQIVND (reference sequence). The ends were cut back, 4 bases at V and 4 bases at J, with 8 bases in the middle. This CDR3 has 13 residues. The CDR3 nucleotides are TGTGCCAGTAGTAAGACAGCTAATCAGCCCCAGCATTTT. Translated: CASSKTANQPQHF.

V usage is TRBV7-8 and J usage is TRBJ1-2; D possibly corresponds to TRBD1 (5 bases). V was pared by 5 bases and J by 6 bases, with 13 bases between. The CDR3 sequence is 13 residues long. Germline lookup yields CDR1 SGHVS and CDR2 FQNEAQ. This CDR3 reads CASSPQVENGYTF. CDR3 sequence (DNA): TGTGCCAGCAGCCCACAGGTTGAGAATGGCTACACCTTC.

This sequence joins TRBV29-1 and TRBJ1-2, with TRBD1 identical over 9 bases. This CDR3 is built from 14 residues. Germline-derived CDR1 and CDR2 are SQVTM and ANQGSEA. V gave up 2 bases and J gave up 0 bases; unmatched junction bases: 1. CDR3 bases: TGCAGCGTTGAAACAGGGGGCACTAACTATGGCTACACCTTC. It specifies CSVETGGTNYGYTF.

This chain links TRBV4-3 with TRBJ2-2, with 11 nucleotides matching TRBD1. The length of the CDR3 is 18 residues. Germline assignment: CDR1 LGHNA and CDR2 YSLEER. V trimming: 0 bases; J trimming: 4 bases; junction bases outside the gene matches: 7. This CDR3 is CASSQDLEGQGVTGELFF. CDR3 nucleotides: TGCGCCAGCAGCCAAGATCTCGAGGGACAGGGGGTCACCGGGGAGCTGTTTTTT.

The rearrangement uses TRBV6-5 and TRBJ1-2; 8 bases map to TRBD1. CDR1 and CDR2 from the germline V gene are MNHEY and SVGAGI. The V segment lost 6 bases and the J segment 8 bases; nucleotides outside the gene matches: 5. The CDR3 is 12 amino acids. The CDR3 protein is CASRQGAWGYTF. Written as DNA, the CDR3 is TGTGCCAGCAGGCAGGGGGCTTGGGGCTACACCTTC.

CDR3 region: CASSAKQGSATNEKLFF. CDR3 bases: TGTGCCAGCTCAGCCAAGCAGGGTTCGGCAACTAATGAAAAACTGTTTTTT. This chain links TRBV18 with TRBJ1-4, with a possible D match to TRBD1 (5 bases). The CDR3 runs 17 residues. V was cut by 5 bases and J by 0 bases, with 16 bases left in between. Germline V gives CDR1 KGHSH, CDR2 LQKENI.

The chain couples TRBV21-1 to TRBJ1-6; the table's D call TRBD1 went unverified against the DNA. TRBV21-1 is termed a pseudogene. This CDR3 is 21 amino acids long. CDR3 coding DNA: TGTGCCAGCAGCAACACCGTACGGGACAGGGGCCATTCTTATTATAATTCACCCCTCCACTTT. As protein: CASSNTVRDRGHSYYNSPLHF.

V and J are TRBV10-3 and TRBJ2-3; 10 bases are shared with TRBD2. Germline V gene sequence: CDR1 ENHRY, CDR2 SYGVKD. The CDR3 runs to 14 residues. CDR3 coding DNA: TGTGCTACATCCAGCGGGGGGGGAACAGATACGCAGTATTTT. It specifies CATSSGGGTDTQYF.

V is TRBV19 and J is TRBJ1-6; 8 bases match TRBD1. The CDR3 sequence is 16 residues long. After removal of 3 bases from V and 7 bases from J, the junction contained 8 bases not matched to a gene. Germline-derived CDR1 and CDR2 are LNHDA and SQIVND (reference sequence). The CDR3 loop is CASSISGTGVNSPLHF. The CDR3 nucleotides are TGTGCCAGTAGTATCTCCGGGACAGGAGTAAATTCACCCCTCCACTTT.

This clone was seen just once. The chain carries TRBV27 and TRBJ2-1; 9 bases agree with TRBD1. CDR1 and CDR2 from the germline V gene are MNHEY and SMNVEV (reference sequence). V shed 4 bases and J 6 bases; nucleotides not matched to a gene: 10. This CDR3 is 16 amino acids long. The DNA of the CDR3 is TGTGCCAGCAGTTCGTACCGGGACAGGGCAGGCAATGAGCAGTTCTTC. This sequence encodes CASSSYRDRAGNEQFF.

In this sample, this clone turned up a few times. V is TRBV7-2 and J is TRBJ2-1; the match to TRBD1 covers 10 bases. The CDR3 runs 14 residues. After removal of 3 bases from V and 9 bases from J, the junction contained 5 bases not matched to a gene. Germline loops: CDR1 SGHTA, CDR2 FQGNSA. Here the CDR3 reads CASSFGTGVPEQFF. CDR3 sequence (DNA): TGTGCCAGCAGCTTTGGGACAGGGGTCCCTGAGCAGTTCTTC.

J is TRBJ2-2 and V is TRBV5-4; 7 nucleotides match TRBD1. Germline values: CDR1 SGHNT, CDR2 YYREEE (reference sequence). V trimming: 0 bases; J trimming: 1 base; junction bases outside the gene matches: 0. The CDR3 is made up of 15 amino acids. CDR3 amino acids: CASSLGQGNTGELFF. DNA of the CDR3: TGTGCCAGCAGCTTGGGACAGGGGAACACCGGGGAGCTGTTTTTT.

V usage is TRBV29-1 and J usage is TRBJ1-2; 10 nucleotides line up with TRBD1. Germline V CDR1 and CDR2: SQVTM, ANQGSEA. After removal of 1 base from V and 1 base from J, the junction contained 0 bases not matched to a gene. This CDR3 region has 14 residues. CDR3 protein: CSVEGTGGNYGYTF. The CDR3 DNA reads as TGCAGCGTTGAAGGGACAGGGGGTAACTATGGCTACACCTTC.

CDR3 region: CASSPPAGGGDQPQHF. The CDR3 region has the DNA TGTGCCAGCAGCCCCCCAGCAGGGGGCGGCGATCAGCCCCAGCATTTT. The genes are TRBV6-6 and TRBJ1-5; 8 bases match TRBD1. V dropped 6 bases and J dropped 5; count of bases not matched to a gene: 12. Germline V CDR1 and CDR2: MNHNY, SVGAGI (reference sequence). CDR3 length: 16 amino acids.